The rows below give T cell receptor beta chains drawn from one sample of a study of radiotherapy plus CTLA-4 blockade in lung cancer. The table came from immunoSEQ multiplex PCR; TCRdb's copy has only in-frame clones and leaves some out. There are fewer than 85,000 clones in the sample; around nine tenths occur only once, and around 1% lies in the top ten. Source: peripheral blood, taken from a patient treated with radiotherapy plus ipilimumab. The receptors come from a human donor with non-small cell lung cancer who had stable disease on radiotherapy plus ipilimumab. Each CDR3 is given with its conserved first and last residue. The order of the fields is V gene, CDR3 protein.

TRBV9,CASSVSQGAREKLFF
TRBV5-1,CASSLARDHEQYF
TRBV7-9,CASSLVHINEQFF
TRBV28,CASSSARPGQNTEAFF
TRBV2,CASTRDRVSPLHF
TRBV5-1,CASSLATDLGEQYF
TRBV28,CASSLHASSTDTQYF
TRBV2,CASMTGGSNQPQHF
TRBV9,CASSPRGVSQPQHF
TRBV6-1,CASSDPYEQYF